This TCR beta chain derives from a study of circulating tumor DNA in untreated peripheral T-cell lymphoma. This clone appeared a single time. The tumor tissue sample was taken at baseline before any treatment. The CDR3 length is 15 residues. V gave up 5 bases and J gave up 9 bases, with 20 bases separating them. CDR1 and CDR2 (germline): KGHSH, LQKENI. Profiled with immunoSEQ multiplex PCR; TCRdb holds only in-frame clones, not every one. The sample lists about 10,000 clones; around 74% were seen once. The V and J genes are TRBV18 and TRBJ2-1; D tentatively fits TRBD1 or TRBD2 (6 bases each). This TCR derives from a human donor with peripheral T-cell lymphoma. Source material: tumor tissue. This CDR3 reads CASSAGQGKTIEQFF. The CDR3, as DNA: TGTGCCAGCTCAGCGGGACAAGGGAAGACGATTGAGCAGTTCTTC.